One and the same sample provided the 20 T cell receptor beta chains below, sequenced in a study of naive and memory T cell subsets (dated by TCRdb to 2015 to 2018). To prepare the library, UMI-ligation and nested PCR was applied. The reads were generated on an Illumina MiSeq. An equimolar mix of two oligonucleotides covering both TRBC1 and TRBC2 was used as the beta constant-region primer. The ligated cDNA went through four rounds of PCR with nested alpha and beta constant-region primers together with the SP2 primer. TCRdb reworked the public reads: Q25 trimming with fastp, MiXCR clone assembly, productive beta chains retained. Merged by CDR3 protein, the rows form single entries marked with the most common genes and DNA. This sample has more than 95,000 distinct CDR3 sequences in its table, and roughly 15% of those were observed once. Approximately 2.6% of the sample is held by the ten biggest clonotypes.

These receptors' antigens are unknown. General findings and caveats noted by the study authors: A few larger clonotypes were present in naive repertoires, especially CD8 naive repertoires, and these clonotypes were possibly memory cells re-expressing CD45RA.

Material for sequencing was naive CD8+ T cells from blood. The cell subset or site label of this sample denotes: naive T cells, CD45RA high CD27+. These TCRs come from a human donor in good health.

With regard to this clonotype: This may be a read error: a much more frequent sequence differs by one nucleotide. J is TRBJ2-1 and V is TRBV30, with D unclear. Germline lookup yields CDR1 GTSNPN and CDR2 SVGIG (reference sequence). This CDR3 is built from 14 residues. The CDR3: CAWKHPDSYNEQLF. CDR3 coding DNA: TGTGCCTGGAAGCACCCAGACTCCTACAATGAGCAGCTCTTC.

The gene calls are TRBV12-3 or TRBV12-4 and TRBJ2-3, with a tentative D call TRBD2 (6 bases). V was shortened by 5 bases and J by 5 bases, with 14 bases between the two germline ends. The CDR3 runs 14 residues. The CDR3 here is CASSAGGPVDTQYF. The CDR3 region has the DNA TGTGCCAGCAGTGCCGGAGGGCCAGTAGATACGCAGTATTTT.

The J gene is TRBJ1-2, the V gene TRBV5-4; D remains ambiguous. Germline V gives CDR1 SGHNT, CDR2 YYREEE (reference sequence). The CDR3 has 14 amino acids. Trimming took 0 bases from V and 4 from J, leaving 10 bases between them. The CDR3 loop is CASSLGGSGYGYTF. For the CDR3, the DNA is TGTGCCAGCAGCTTGGGGGGATCTGGCTATGGCTACACCTTC.

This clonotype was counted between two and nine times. CDR3 in amino acids: CASSLEASGVYEQYF. As DNA, the CDR3 is TGTGCCAGCAGCTTAGAGGCTAGCGGGGTTTACGAGCAGTACTTC. The V call is TRBV7-6, the J call TRBJ2-7; 9 nucleotides align to TRBD2. V lost 1 base to trimming and J lost 4 bases; unmatched junction nucleotides: 5. Germline V lookup: CDR1 SGHVS, CDR2 FNYEAQ. This CDR3 has 15 amino acids.

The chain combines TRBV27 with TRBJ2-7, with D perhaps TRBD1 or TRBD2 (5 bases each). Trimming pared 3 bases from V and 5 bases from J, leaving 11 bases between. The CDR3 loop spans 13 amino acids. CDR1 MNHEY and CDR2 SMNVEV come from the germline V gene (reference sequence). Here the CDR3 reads CASSLRGDHEQYF. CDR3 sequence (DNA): TGTGCCAGCAGTTTGAGGGGTGACCACGAGCAGTACTTC.

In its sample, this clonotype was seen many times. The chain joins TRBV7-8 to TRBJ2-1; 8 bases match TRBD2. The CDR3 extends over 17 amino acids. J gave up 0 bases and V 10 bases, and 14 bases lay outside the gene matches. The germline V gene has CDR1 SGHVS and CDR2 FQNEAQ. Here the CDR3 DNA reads TGTGCCACACTAGGAGCGGGAGAATACCGCTCCTACAATGAGCAGTTCTTC. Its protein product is CATLGAGEYRSYNEQFF.

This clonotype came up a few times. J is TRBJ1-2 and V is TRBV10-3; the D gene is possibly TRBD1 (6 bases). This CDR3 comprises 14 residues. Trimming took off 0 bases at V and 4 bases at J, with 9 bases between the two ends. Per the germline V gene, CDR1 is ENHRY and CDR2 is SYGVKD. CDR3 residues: CAISESTGLYGYTF. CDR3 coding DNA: TGTGCCATCAGTGAGTCGACAGGACTCTATGGCTACACCTTC.

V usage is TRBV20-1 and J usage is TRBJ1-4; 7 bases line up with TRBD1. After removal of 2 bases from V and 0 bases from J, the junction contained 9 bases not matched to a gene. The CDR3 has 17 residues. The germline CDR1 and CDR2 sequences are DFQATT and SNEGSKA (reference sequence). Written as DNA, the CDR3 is TGCAGTGCTAGATACAGGGGTGGTGGGGCAACTAATGAAAAACTGTTTTTT. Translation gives CSARYRGGGATNEKLFF.

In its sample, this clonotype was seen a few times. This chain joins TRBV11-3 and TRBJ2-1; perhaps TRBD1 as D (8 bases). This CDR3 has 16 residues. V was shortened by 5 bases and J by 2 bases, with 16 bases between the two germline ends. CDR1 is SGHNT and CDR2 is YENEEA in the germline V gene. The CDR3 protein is CASSPRGDRPYNEQFF. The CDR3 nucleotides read TGTGCCAGCAGCCCCCGGGGGGACAGGCCCTACAATGAGCAGTTCTTC.

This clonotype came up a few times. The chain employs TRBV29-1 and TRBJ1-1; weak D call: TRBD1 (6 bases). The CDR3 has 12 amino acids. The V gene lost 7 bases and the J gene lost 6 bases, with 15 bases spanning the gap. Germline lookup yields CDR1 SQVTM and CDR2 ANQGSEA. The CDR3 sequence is CSGSTGIPEAFF. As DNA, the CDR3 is TGCAGCGGTTCCACAGGGATACCTGAAGCTTTCTTT.

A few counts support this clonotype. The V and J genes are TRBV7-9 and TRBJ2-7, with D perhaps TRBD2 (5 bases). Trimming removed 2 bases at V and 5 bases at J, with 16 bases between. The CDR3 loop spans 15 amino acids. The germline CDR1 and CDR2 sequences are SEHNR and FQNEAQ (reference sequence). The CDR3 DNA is TGTGCCAGCAGCTTATCCCGAGGAGGTTTGGACGAGCAGTACTTC. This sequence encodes CASSLSRGGLDEQYF.

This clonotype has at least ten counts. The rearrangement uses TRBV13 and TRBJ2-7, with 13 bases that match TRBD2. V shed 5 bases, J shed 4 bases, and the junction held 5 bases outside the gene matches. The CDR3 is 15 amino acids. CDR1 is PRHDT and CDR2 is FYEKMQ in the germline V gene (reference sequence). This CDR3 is CASSPGTSGMYEQYF. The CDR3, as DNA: TGTGCCAGCAGCCCGGGGACTAGCGGGATGTACGAGCAGTACTTC.

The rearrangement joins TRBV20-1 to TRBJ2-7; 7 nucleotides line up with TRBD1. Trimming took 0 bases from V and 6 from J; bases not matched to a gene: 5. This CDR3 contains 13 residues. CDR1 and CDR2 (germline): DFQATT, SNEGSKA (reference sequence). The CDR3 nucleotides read TGCAGTGCTAGAGAACAGGGGACCCCCGAGCAGTACTTC. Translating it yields CSAREQGTPEQYF.

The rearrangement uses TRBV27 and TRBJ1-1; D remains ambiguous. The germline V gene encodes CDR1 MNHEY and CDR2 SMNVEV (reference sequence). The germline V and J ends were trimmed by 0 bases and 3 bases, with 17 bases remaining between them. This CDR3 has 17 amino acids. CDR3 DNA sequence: TGTGCCAGCAGTTTATCCTCTCCTAGATACGAGGACACTGAAGCTTTCTTT. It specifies CASSLSSPRYEDTEAFF.

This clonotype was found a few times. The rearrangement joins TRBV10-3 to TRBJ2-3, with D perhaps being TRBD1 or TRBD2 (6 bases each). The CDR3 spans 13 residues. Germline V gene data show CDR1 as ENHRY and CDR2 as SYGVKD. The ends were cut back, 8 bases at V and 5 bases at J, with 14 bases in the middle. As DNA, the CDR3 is TGTGCCATCGCAGGAGGGGGTGGAGATACGCAGTATTTT. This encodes CAIAGGGGDTQYF.

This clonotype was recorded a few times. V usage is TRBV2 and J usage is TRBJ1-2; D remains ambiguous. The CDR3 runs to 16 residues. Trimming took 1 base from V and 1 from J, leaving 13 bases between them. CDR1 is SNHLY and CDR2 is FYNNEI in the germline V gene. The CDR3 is CASSEGWQEVNYGYTF. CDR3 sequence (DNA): TGTGCCAGCAGTGAAGGGTGGCAGGAGGTTAACTATGGCTACACCTTC.

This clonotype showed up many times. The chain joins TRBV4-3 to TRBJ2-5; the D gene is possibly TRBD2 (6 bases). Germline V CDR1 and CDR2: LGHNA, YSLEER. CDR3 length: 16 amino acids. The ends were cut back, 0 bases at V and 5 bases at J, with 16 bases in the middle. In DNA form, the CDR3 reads TGCGCCAGCAGCCAAGATAGGACGGGAGCGAGGGAGACCCAGTACTTC. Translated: CASSQDRTGARETQYF.

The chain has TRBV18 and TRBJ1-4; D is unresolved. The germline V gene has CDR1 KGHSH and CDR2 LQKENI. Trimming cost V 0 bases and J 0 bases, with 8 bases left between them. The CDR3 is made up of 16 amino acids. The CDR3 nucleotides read TGTGCCAGCTCACCACCCGCATATTCAACTAATGAAAAACTGTTTTTT. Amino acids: CASSPPAYSTNEKLFF.

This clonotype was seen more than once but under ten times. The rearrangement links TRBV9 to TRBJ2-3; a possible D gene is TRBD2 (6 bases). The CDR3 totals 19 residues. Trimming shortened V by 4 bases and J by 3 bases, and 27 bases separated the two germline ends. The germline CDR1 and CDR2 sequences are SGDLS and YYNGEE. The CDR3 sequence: CASSSSVGGAASRTDTQYF. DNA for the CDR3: TGTGCCAGCAGCTCCTCCGTGGGCGGGGCGGCCTCCCGAACAGATACGCAGTATTTT.

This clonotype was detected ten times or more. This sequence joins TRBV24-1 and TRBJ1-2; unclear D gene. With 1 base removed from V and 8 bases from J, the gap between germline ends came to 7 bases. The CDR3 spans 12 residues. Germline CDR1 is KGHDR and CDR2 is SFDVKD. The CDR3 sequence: CATSDFNAGYTF. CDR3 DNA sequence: TGTGCCACCAGTGATTTTAATGCGGGCTACACCTTC.